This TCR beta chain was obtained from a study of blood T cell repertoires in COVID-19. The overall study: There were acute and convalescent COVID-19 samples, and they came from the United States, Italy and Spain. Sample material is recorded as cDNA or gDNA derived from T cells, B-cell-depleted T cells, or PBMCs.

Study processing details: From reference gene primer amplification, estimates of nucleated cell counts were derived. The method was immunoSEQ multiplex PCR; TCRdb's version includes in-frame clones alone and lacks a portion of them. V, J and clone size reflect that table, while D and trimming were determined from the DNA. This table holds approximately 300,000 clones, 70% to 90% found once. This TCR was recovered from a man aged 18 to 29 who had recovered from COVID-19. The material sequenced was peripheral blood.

The CDR3 nucleotides read TGTGCCAGCAGTGGAGAGGGACAGGGTAATCAGCCCCAGCATTTT. Translation gives CASSGEGQGNQPQHF. The V call is TRBV2, the J call TRBJ1-5; 9 nucleotides align to TRBD1. The CDR3 has 15 amino acids. The V and J ends lost 4 bases and 4 bases, in that order; junction bases with no gene match: 5. The V gene's germline CDR1 is SNHLY and CDR2 FYNNEI.